A selection of T cell receptor beta chains follows, all from one sample in a study of cytomegalovirus exposure and HLA in healthy donors. Only in-frame clones appear in the TCRdb table, and some are missing; sequencing was by immunoSEQ multiplex PCR. The table has about 57,000 clones, roughly 75% seen once. Input material: PBMCs. These receptors were taken from a man younger than 40 in good health and CMV-seropositive. Each CDR3 is given with its conserved first and last residue. The D gene is left open where the match is weak. Rows may omit the clone size; those that give it use once, few, many or a size class.

D: TRBD1; V: TRBV7-9; size: -; J: TRBJ2-7; CDR3: CSSSLAGTGGLSFYEQYF; DNA: TGTTCCAGCAGCCTCGCCGGGACAGGGGGCCTGAGTTTCTACGAGCAGTACTTC
D: -; V: TRBV7-2; size: -; J: TRBJ2-1; CDR3: CASSLRTENNEQFF; DNA: TGTGCCAGCAGCTTACGGACAGAGAACAATGAGCAGTTCTTC
D: TRBD1; V: TRBV6-6; size: few; J: TRBJ1-2; CDR3: CASSYSRQGDGYTF; DNA: TGTGCCAGCAGTTACTCGAGACAGGGGGATGGCTACACCTTC
D: -; V: TRBV5-6; size: -; J: TRBJ1-1; CDR3: CASTGGLKMNTEAFF; DNA: TGTGCCAGCACCGGGGGACTGAAAATGAACACTGAAGCTTTCTTT
D: -; V: TRBV28; size: -; J: TRBJ1-4; CDR3: CASSIWGGRDEKLFF; DNA: TGTGCCAGCAGTATATGGGGGGGAAGGGATGAAAAACTGTTTTTT
D: -; V: TRBV28; size: -; J: TRBJ2-7; CDR3: CASSIPGGAHYEQYF; DNA: TGTGCCAGCAGTATCCCTGGGGGCGCCCACTACGAGCAGTACTTC
D: TRBD2; V: TRBV7-3; size: -; J: TRBJ2-3; CDR3: CASSLERGGTDTQYF; DNA: TGTGCCAGCAGCTTGGAGCGGGGGGGGACAGATACGCAGTATTTT
D: -; V: TRBV28; size: -; J: TRBJ1-4; CDR3: CASSLTTGYTEKLFF; DNA: TGTGCCAGCAGCCTCACCACAGGGTATACGGAAAAACTGTTTTTT
D: TRBD1; V: TRBV18; size: -; J: TRBJ1-4; CDR3: CASSPPTGREKLFF; DNA: TGTGCCAGCTCACCACCGACAGGGCGGGAAAAACTGTTTTTT
D: TRBD2; V: TRBV2; size: -; J: TRBJ2-5; CDR3: CASRGGLEETQYF; DNA: TGTGCCAGCAGGGGTGGACTAGAGGAGACCCAGTACTTC
D: -; V: TRBV5-6; size: -; J: TRBJ1-1; CDR3: CASSLALNTEAFF; DNA: TGTGCCAGCAGCTTGGCCTTGAACACTGAAGCTTTCTTT
D: TRBD1; V: TRBV19; size: -; J: TRBJ1-1; CDR3: CASRVTGGASTEAFF; DNA: TGTGCCAGTAGAGTGACAGGGGGCGCTTCCACTGAAGCTTTCTTT
D: -; V: TRBV18; size: few; J: TRBJ2-7; CDR3: CASSPGPSGEQYF; DNA: TGTGCCAGCTCACCGGGTCCTTCAGGGGAGCAGTACTTC
D: TRBD1; V: TRBV7-3; size: -; J: TRBJ1-6; CDR3: CASKRDRNSPLHF; DNA: TGTGCCAGCAAACGGGACAGGAATTCACCCCTCCACTTT